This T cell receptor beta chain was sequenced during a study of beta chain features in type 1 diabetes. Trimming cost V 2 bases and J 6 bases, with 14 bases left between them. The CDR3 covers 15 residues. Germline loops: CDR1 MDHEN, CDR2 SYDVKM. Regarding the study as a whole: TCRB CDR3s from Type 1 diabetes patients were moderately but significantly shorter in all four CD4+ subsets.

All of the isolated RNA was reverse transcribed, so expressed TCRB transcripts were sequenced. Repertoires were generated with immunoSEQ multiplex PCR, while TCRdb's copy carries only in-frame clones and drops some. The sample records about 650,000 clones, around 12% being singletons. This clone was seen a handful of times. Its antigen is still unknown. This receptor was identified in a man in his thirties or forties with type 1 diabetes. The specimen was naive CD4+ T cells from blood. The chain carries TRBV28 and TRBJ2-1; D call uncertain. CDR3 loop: CASSLVPQVSNEQFF. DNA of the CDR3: TGTGCCAGCAGTTTAGTTCCCCAAGTGAGCAATGAGCAGTTCTTC.